The table lists the clone carrying this T cell receptor (beta chain) with a few counts. This sample is drawn from a study of T cells in Graves' hyperthyroidism and ophthalmopathy. RNA transcripts provided the source from which TCR beta CDR3 regions were amplified. TCR CDR3 regions were first amplified by RT-PCR with HTBI primers. TCRdb ran MiXCR on the multiplex PCR reads and lists one entry per CDR3 protein. Of 500,000 or so distinct CDR3 sequences listed, under 20% were seen once; the top ten hold roughly 15%. This CDR3 is 18 amino acids long. Germline CDR1 MDHEN, CDR2 SYDVKM. V was cut by 3 bases and J by 7 bases, with 22 bases left in between.

Sequenced material: blood. The source is a woman aged 18-29 years with Graves' ophthalmopathy. The chain uses TRBV28 and TRBJ1-6; no firm D call. The CDR3 sequence: CASSFRLPGGVRNSPLHF. CDR3 coding DNA: TGTGCCAGCAGTTTTAGGTTACCTGGCGGGGTAAGGAATTCACCCCTCCACTTT.